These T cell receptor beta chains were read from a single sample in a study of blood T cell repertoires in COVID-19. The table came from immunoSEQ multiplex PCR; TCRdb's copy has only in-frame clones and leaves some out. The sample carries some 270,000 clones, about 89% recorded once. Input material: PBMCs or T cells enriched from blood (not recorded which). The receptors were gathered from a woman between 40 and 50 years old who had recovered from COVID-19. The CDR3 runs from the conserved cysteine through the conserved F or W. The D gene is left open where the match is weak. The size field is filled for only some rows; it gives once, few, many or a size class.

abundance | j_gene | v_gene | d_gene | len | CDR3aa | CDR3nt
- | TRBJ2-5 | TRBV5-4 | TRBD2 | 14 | CASSLGSGGETQYF | TGTGCCAGCAGCTTGGGTAGCGGGGGAGAGACCCAGTACTTC
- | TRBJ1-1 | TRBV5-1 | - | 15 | CASSSLGGMNTEAFF | TGCGCCAGCAGCTCCCTTGGGGGGATGAACACTGAAGCTTTCTTT
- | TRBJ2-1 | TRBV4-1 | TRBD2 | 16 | CASSWRLAGEDNEQFF | TGCGCCAGCAGCTGGCGACTAGCGGGAGAAGACAATGAGCAGTTCTTC
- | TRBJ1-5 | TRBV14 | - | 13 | CASSARSGQPQHF | TGTGCCAGCAGCGCGAGGTCCGGTCAGCCCCAGCATTTT
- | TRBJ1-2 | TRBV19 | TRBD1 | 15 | CASSLQGARDYGYTF | TGTGCCAGTAGCTTACAGGGGGCGCGGGACTATGGCTACACCTTC
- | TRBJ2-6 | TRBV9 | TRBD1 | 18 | CASSATGTGAGWANVLTF | TGTGCCAGCAGCGCAACCGGGACAGGGGCGGGTTGGGCCAACGTCCTGACTTTC
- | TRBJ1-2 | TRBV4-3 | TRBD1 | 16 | CASSPRQQGYDYGYTF | TGCGCCAGCAGCCCAAGACAACAGGGGTATGACTATGGCTACACCTTC
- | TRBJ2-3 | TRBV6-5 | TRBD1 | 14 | CASSSTGVPDTQYF | TGTGCCAGCAGTTCCACAGGGGTACCAGATACGCAGTATTTT
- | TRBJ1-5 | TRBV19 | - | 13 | CASGDRSNQPQHF | TGTGCCAGCGGAGACAGGAGCAATCAGCCCCAGCATTTT
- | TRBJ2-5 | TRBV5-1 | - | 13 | CASSLEGEETQYF | TGCGCCAGCAGCTTGGAAGGGGAAGAGACCCAGTACTTC
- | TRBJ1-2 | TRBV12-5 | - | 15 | CASGLAVGTINGYTF | TGTGCTAGTGGTTTGGCCGTCGGGACTATAAATGGCTACACCTTC
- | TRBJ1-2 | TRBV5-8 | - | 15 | CASSWRDRTSYGYTF | TGTGCCAGCAGTTGGAGGGACCGGACTTCCTATGGCTACACCTTC
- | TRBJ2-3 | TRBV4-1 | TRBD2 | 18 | CASSQWGLAGLSTDTQYF | TGCGCCAGCAGCCAGTGGGGACTAGCGGGTCTTAGCACAGATACGCAGTATTTT
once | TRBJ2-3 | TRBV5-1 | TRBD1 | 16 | CASSPQRDSSTDTQYF | TGCGCCAGCAGCCCACAACGGGACAGTAGCACAGATACGCAGTATTTT
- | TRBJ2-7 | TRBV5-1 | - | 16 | CASSPSGAARSYEQYF | TGCGCCAGCAGCCCCTCAGGGGCCGCCCGGTCCTACGAGCAGTACTTC
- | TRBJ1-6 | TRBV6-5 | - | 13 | CASSRSRNSPLHF | TGTGCCAGCAGCCGGAGTCGGAATTCACCCCTCCACTTT
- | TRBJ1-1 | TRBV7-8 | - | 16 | CASSIYREGLDTEAFF | TGTGCCAGCAGCATCTACAGGGAGGGGCTGGACACTGAAGCTTTCTTT
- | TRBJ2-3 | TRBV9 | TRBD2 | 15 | CASSGSGKITDTQYF | TGTGCCAGCAGCGGTAGCGGGAAGATCACAGATACGCAGTATTTT
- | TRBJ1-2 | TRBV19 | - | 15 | CASSQRSRGHYGYTF | TGTGCCAGTAGTCAAAGAAGCAGGGGCCACTATGGCTACACCTTC
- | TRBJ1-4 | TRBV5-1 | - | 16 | CASSRGRGSDGEKLFF | TGCGCCAGCAGCCGCGGAAGGGGTTCCGACGGGGAAAAACTGTTTTTT
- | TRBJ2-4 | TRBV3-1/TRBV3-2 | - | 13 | CASSQDKRDIQYF | TGTGCCAGCAGCCAAGATAAGCGAGACATTCAGTACTTC
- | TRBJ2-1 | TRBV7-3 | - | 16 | CASSAEFSSAHNEQFF | TGTGCCAGCAGTGCCGAGTTTTCTAGCGCCCACAATGAGCAGTTCTTC
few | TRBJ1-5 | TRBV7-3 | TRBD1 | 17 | CASSRLDRGRGNQPQHF | TGTGCCAGCAGCCGCCTAGACAGGGGAAGGGGCAATCAGCCCCAGCATTTT
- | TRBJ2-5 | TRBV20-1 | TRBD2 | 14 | CSASPTSGSKTQYF | TGCAGTGCTAGTCCGACTAGCGGGAGTAAGACCCAGTACTTC
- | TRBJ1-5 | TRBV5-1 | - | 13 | CASSLDPDQPQHF | TGCGCCAGCAGCTTGGATCCGGATCAGCCCCAGCATTTT
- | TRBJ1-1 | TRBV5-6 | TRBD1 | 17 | CASSFLLPGGAGTEAFF | TGTGCCAGCAGCTTTTTATTGCCAGGGGGCGCGGGAACTGAAGCTTTCTTT
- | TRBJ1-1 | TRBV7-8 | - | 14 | CASSLRWANTEAFF | TGTGCCAGCAGCTTAAGATGGGCGAACACTGAAGCTTTCTTT